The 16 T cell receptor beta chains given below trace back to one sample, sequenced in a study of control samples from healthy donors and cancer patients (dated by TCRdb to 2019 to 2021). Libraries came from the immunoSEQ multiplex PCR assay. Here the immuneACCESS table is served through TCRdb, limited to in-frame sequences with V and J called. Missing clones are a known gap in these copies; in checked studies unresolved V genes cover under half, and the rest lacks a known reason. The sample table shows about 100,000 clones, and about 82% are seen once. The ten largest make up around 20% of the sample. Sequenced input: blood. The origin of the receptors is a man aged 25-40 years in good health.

The CDR3 DNA reads TGTGCCAGCAGCTTGGCGGCGGCCTTCTCCCCACGAACGCAGTATTTT. Translating gives CASSLAAAFSPRTQYF. V and J are TRBV5-5 and TRBJ2-3; D uncertain. The CDR3 contains 16 residues. Trimming removed 0 bases from V and 9 bases from J, with 20 bases in between. Germline CDR1 is SGHKS and CDR2 is YYEKEE (reference sequence).

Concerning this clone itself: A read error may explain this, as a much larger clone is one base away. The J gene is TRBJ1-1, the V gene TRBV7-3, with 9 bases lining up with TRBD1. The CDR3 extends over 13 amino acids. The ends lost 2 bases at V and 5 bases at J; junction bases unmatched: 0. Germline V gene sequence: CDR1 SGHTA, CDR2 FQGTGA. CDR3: CASSLDRGTEAFF. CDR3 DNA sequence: TGTGCCAGCAGCTTAGACAGGGGGACTGAAGCTTTCTTT. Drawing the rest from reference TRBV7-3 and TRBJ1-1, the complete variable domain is GAGVSQTPSNKVTEKGKYVELRCDPISGHTALYWYRQSLGQGPEFLIYFQGTGAADDSGLPNDRFFAVRPEGSVSTLKIQRTERGDSAVYLCASSLDRGTEAFFGQGTRLTVV.

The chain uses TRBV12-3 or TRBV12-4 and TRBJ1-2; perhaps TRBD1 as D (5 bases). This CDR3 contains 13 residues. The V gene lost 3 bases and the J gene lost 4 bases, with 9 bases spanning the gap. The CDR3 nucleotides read TGTGCCAGCAGTTTGGGGGAAACCTATGGCTACACCTTC. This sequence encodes CASSLGETYGYTF.

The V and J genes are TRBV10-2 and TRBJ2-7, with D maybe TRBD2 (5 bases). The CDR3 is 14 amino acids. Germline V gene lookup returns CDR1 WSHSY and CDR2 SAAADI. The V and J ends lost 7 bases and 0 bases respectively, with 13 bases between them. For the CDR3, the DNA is TGCGCCAGCATAGCGAGGCTAAGCTCCTACGAGCAGTACTTC. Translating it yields CASIARLSSYEQYF.

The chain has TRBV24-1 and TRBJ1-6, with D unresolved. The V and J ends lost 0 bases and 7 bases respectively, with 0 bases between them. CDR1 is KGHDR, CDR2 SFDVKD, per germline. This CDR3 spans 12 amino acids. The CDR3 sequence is CATSDLNSPLHF. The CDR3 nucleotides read TGTGCCACCAGTGATTTGAATTCACCCCTCCACTTT.

The CDR3 nucleotides are TGTGCCAGCAGCGTAGAAGCACAGCCCTCCTACAATGAGCAGTTCTTC. Its protein product is CASSVEAQPSYNEQFF. V is TRBV9 and J is TRBJ2-1; no clear D gene. V shed 0 bases and J shed 0 bases, with 10 bases lying between them. The CDR3 has 16 residues. Germline-derived CDR1 and CDR2 are SGDLS and YYNGEE.

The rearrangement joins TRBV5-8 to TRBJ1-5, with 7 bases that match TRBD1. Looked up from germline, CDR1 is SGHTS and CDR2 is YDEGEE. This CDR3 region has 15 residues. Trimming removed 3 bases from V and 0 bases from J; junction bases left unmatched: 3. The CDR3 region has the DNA TGTGCCAGCAGCTCGGGACAGAATAGCAATCAGCCCCAGCATTTT. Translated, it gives CASSSGQNSNQPQHF.

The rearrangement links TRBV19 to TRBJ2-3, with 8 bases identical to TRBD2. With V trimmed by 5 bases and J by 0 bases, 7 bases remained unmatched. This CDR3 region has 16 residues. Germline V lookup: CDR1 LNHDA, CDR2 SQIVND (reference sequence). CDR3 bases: TGTGCCAGTAGTGACCCAAGCGGGGGTAGCACAGATACGCAGTATTTT. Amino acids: CASSDPSGGSTDTQYF.

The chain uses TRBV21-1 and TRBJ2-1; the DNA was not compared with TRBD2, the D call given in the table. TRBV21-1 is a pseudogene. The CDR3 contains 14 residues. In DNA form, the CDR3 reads TGTGCCAGCAGCTCCCGGACTCCCGGCAATGAGCAGTTCTTC. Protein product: CASSSRTPGNEQFF.

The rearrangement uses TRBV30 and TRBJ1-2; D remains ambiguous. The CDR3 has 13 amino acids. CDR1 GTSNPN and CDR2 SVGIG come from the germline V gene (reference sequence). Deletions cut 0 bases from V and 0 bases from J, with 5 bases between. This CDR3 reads CAWSVDPNYGYTF. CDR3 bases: TGTGCCTGGAGTGTCGACCCTAACTATGGCTACACCTTC.

The CDR3 loop reads CASSPLDSRRNGYTF. The DNA for the CDR3 is TGTGCCAGCAGCCCCCTGGACAGCCGTCGTAATGGCTACACCTTC. The chain carries TRBV5-6 and TRBJ1-2; perhaps TRBD1 as D (6 bases). The V end lost 4 bases, the J end lost 6 bases, and 19 bases lay between the germline ends. CDR1 is SGHDT, CDR2 YYEEEE, per germline. The CDR3 consists of 15 residues.

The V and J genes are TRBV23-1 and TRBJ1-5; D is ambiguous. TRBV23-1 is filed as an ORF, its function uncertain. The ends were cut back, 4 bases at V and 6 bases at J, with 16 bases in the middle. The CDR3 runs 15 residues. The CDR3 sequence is CASSLGRSAGQPQHF. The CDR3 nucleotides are TGCGCCAGCAGTCTTGGCAGGTCAGCCGGTCAGCCCCAGCATTTT.

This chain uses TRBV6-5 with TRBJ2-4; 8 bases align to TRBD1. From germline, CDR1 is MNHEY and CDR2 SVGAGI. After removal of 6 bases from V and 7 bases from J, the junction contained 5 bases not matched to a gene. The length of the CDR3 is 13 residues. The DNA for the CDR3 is TGTGCCAGCAGGAGACAGGGGCCGAACATTCAGTACTTC. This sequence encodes CASRRQGPNIQYF.

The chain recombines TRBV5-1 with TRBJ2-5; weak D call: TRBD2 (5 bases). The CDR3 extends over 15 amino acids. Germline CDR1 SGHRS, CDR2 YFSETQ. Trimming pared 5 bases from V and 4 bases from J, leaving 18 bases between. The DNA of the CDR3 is TGCGCCAGCAGTCCGAACGAAGGTAGCGCAGAGACCCAGTACTTC. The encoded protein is CASSPNEGSAETQYF.

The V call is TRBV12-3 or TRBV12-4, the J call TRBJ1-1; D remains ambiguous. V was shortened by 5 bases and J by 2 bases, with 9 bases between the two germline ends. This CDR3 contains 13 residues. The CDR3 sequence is CASSPRRNTEAFF. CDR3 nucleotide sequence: TGTGCCAGCAGTCCCCGGAGAAACACTGAAGCTTTCTTT.

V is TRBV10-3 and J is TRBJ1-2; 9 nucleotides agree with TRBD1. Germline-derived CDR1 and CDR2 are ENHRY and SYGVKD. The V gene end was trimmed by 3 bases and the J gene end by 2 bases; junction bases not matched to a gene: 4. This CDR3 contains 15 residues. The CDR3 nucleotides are TGTGCCATCAGTGAACGGGACAGGGAAAACTATGGCTACACCTTC. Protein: CAISERDRENYGYTF.